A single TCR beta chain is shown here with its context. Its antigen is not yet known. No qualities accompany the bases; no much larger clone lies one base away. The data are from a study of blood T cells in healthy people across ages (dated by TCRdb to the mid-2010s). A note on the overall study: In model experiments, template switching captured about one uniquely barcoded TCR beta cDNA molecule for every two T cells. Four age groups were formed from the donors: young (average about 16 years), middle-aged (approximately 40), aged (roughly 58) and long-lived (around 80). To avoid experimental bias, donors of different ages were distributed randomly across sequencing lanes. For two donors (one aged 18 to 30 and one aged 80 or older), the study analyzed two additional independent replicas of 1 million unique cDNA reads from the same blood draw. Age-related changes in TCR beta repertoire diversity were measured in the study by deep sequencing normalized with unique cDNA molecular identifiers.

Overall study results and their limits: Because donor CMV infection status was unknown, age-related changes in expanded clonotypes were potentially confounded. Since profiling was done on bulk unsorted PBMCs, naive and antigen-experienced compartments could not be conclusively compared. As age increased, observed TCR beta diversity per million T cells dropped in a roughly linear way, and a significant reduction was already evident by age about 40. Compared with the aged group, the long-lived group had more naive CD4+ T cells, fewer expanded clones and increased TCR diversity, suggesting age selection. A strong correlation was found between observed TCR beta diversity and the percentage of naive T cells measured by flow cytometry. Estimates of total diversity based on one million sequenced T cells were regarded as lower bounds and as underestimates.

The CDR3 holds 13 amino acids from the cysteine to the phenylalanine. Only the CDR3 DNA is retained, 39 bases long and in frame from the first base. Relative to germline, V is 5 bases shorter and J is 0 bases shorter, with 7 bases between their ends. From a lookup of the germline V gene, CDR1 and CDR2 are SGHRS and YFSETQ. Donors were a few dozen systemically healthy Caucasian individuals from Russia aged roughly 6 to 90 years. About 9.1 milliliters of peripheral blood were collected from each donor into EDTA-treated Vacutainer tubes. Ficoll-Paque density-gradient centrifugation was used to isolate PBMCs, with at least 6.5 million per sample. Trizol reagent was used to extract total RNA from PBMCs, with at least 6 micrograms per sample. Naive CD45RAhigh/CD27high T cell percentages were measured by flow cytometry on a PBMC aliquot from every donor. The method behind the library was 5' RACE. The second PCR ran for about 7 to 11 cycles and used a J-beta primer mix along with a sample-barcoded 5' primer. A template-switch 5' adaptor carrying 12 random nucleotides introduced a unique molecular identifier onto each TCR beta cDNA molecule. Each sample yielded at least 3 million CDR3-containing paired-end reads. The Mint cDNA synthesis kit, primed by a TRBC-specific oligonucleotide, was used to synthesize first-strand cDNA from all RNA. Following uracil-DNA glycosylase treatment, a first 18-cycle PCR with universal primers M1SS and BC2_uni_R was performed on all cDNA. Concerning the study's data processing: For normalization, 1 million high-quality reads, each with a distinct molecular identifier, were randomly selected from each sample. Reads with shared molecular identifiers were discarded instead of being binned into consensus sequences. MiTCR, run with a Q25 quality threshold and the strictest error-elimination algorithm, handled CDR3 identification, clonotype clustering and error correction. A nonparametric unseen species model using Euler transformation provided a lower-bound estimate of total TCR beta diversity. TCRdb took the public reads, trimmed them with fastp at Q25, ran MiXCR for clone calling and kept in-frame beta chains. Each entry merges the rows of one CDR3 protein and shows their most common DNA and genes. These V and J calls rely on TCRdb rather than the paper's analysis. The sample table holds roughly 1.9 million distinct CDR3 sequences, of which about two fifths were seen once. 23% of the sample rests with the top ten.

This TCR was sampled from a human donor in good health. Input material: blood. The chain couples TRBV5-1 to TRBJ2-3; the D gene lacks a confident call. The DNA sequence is TGCGCCAGCAGGGCAGCTAGCACAGATACGCAGTATTTT. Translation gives CASRAASTDTQYF.